Listed below are T cell receptor beta chains from one sample, sequenced in a study of shared T cell receptors in the human thymus. Produced via immunoSEQ multiplex PCR; TCRdb's table is partial and in-frame only. Of some 400,000 clones listed, 95% are singletons. The sample taken for sequencing was thymocytes. All receptors come from a human donor. CDR3s include the opening cysteine and the closing phenylalanine or tryptophan. Fields, in order: D gene, J gene, V gene, clone size, CDR3 protein, CDR3 DNA. D genes are given only for firm matches. Clone size is not always given. Where it is, it says once, few, many or a class for expanded clones.

TRBD1,TRBJ2-1,TRBV7-2,.,CAIHRGYNEQFF,TGTGCCATCCACAGGGGCTACAATGAGCAGTTCTTC
.,TRBJ1-1,TRBV12-5,.,CTSGLVAGTGNTEAFF,TGTACTAGTGGTTTGGTAGCAGGCACGGGGAACACTGAAGCTTTCTTT
.,TRBJ2-5,TRBV6-6,.,CASSGGASGNQETQYF,TGTGCCAGCAGTGGGGGGGCTAGCGGAAACCAAGAGACCCAGTACTTC
.,TRBJ2-1,TRBV12-2,.,CASRLALGTGPTNNEQFF,TGTGCAAGTCGCCTAGCCTTAGGGACAGGGCCTACAAACAATGAGCAGTTCTTC
TRBD2,TRBJ2-5,TRBV4-1,.,CASSQVGRTSAGETQYF,TGCGCCAGCAGCCAAGTAGGTCGGACTAGCGCAGGGGAGACCCAGTACTTC
TRBD2,TRBJ2-6,TRBV13,.,CASSARPGLPTNVLTF,TGTGCCAGCAGCGCCAGACCGGGACTACCGACCAACGTCCTGACTTTC
.,TRBJ2-2,TRBV14,.,CASSPRGRPWGTGELFF,TGTGCCAGCAGCCCCCGTGGGAGGCCGTGGGGGACCGGGGAGCTGTTTTTT
TRBD2,TRBJ2-7,TRBV5-6,.,CASSLGPSGSSYEQYF,TGTGCCAGCAGCTTGGGTCCTAGCGGAAGCTCCTACGAGCAGTACTTC
TRBD1,TRBJ1-2,TRBV10-1,once,CASSESTGEENGYTF,TGCGCCAGCAGTGAGTCGACAGGGGAAGAGAATGGCTACACCTTC
TRBD1,TRBJ2-7,TRBV5-4,.,CASAPGQYYEQYF,TGTGCCAGCGCCCCGGGACAGTACTACGAGCAGTACTTC
TRBD1,TRBJ2-7,TRBV12-5,once,CASGLGRDRVYEQYF,TGTGCTAGTGGCCTGGGGCGGGACAGGGTTTACGAGCAGTACTTC
TRBD2,TRBJ2-7,TRBV7-6,.,CASSLVREGYEQYF,TGTGCCAGCAGCTTAGTGCGGGAGGGGTACGAGCAGTACTTC
.,TRBJ1-4,TRBV18,.,CASSLFTGAGEEKLFF,TGTGCCAGCTCACTGTTTACCGGGGCCGGGGAGGAAAAACTGTTTTTT
.,TRBJ2-1,TRBV4-1,.,CASRPPRDNEQFF,TGCGCCAGCAGGCCCCCAAGGGACAATGAGCAGTTCTTC
.,TRBJ2-2,TRBV7-7,.,CASSPGVDTGELFF,TGTGCCAGCAGCCCAGGGGTGGACACCGGGGAGCTGTTTTTT
.,TRBJ1-2,TRBV5-1,.,CASSFGHPGRQANYGYTF,TGCGCCAGCAGCTTTGGTCATCCAGGGAGACAAGCTAACTATGGCTACACCTTC
.,TRBJ1-1,TRBV7-3,.,CASSSGTGNTEAFF,TGTGCCAGCAGCTCCGGGACGGGCAACACTGAAGCTTTCTTT
TRBD2,TRBJ2-3,TRBV27,few,CASSLSRTSGKLDTQYF,TGTGCCAGCAGTTTGTCCCGGACTAGCGGGAAATTGGATACGCAGTATTTT
.,TRBJ1-4,TRBV2,.,CASSERTAGKLFF,TGTGCCAGCAGTGAAAGGACAGCAGGAAAACTGTTTTTT
.,TRBJ2-7,TRBV28,.,CASSLSVTYEQYF,TGTGCCAGCAGTTTGAGCGTTACCTACGAGCAGTACTTC
.,TRBJ2-2,TRBV30,few,CAWSPRGRGANTGELFF,TGTGCCTGGAGCCCCCGTGGGAGGGGGGCGAACACCGGGGAGCTGTTTTTT
.,TRBJ2-7,TRBV13,.,CASSLRGRGSSYEQYF,TGTGCCAGCAGCCTGAGGGGGAGAGGATCCTCCTACGAGCAGTACTTC
.,TRBJ2-1,TRBV6-4,once,CASSLTNTPSYNEQFF,TGTGCCAGCTCCCTGACGAATACTCCCTCCTACAATGAGCAGTTCTTC
.,TRBJ1-1,TRBV5-5,once,CASSRGGSEAFF,TGTGCCAGCAGCAGAGGGGGATCTGAAGCTTTCTTT
TRBD2,TRBJ2-7,TRBV6-5,once,CASSNRALAGVKYF,TGTGCCAGCAGTAACAGGGCACTAGCGGGAGTCAAGTACTTC
.,TRBJ1-2,TRBV4-1,.,CASSPDGHPQGYGYTF,TGCGCCAGCAGCCCAGATGGACATCCGCAGGGTTATGGCTACACCTTC
.,TRBJ1-3,TRBV7-2,.,CASSRRTASSGNTIYF,TGTGCCAGCAGCAGAAGGACAGCCTCCTCTGGAAACACCATATATTTT
TRBD2,TRBJ2-7,TRBV11-2,.,CASSLGLAGAAYEQYF,TGTGCCAGCAGCCTCGGACTAGCGGGAGCTGCCTACGAGCAGTACTTC
.,TRBJ2-5,TRBV5-1,.,CASSLVYREETQYF,TGCGCCAGCAGCCTCGTTTATAGGGAAGAGACCCAGTACTTC